These 17 T cell receptor beta chains share one sample of origin, sequenced in a study of cytomegalovirus exposure and HLA in healthy donors. PCR involved 60 Vbeta and 13 Jbeta primers. Sequenced by immunoSEQ multiplex PCR; TCRdb stores in-frame clones only, minus some. The sample includes fewer than 80,000 clones, over 60% of them seen just once. The sample taken for sequencing was PBMCs. Every receptor here comes from a woman in her twenties or thirties in good health and CMV-seronegative.

The sample holds a few counts of this clone. The rearrangement links TRBV6-5 to TRBJ1-4; 8 positions agree with TRBD1. V lost 8 bases, J lost 7 bases, and 9 bases stayed unmatched. The CDR3 spans 14 residues. CDR1 is MNHEY, CDR2 SVGAGI, per germline. This CDR3 is CASGRTGQTEKLFF. As DNA, the CDR3 is TGTGCCAGCGGGAGGACAGGGCAGACTGAAAAACTGTTTTTT.

This chain connects TRBV5-1 to TRBJ2-5; TRBD2 aligns across 7 bases. The CDR3 is 15 residues long. CDR1 is SGHRS and CDR2 is YFSETQ in the germline V gene. Trimming cost V 4 bases and J 5 bases; bases outside gene matches: 11. In DNA form, the CDR3 reads TGCGCCAGCAGCGTGGGGGGGGAACCAGGGGAGACCCAGTACTTC. It yields the protein CASSVGGEPGETQYF.

The chain joins TRBV7-2 to TRBJ1-1; D remains ambiguous. The CDR3 is 13 amino acids. Trimming cost V 0 bases and J 7 bases, with 9 bases left between them. Germline CDR1 is SGHTA and CDR2 is FQGNSA. CDR3 sequence: CASSLALRVEAFF. For the CDR3, the DNA is TGTGCCAGCAGCTTAGCGCTGAGGGTTGAAGCTTTCTTT. Looking up the rest from reference TRBV7-2 and TRBJ1-1 gives the full variable domain: GAGVSQSPSNKVTEKGKDVELRCDPISGHTALYWYRQSLGQGLEFLIYFQGNSAPDKSGLPSDRFSAERTGGSVSTLTIQRTQQEDSAVYLCASSLALRVEAFFGQGTRLTVV.

The chain links TRBV12-5 to TRBJ2-1, with 7 bases lining up with TRBD1. Germline assignment: CDR1 LGHNT and CDR2 FRNRAP. Losses at the gene ends were 1 base for V and 16 bases for J; bases not matched to a gene: 10. The CDR3 loop spans 13 amino acids. The CDR3 coding sequence is TGTGCTAGTGGTTTGGCGACAGGGTCGGAGTCATTCTTC. It is translated as CASGLATGSESFF.

This clone showed up just once. V is TRBV28 and J is TRBJ1-4; no clear D gene. Germline assignment: CDR1 MDHEN and CDR2 SYDVKM. The V gene lost 10 bases and the J gene lost 8 bases, with 23 bases spanning the gap. This CDR3 is built from 15 residues. CDR3 sequence: CATPGVPAKREKLFF. The CDR3 nucleotides read TGTGCCACCCCCGGAGTGCCCGCGAAAAGGGAAAAACTGTTTTTT. Drawing the rest from reference TRBV28 and TRBJ1-4, the complete variable domain is DVKVTQSSRYLVKRTGEKVFLECVQDMDHENMFWYRQDPGLGLRLIYFSYDVKMKEKGDIPEGYSVSREKKERFSLILESASTNQTSMYLCATPGVPAKREKLFFGSGTQLSVL.

The chain recombines TRBV4-3 with TRBJ2-3, with D unresolved. V shed 0 bases and J shed 1 base, with 11 bases lying between them. CDR3 length: 16 residues. Germline V gene sequence: CDR1 LGHNA, CDR2 YSLEER. CDR3 nucleotides: TGCGCCAGCAGCCAAGAATCCGGGTTGGGCACAGATACGCAGTATTTT. This encodes CASSQESGLGTDTQYF.

The V gene is TRBV5-6, the J gene TRBJ1-3; D ambiguous. Germline CDR1 SGHDT, CDR2 YYEEEE. The V end lost 4 bases, the J end lost 0 bases, and 14 bases lay between the germline ends. The CDR3 sequence is 16 residues long. The CDR3 here is CASSLWTGNSGNTIYF. CDR3 nucleotide sequence: TGTGCCAGCAGCCTGTGGACGGGAAACTCTGGAAACACCATATATTTT.

This sequence joins TRBV4-1 and TRBJ2-5; D may be TRBD2 (7 bases). Between the trimmed V and J ends, which lost 0 bases and 11 bases, there was a span of 16 bases. This CDR3 comprises 14 residues. Germline CDR1 and CDR2: MGHRA and YSYEKL. CDR3 residues: CASSQDTGPREQYF. The CDR3 DNA follows: TGCGCCAGCAGCCAAGATACAGGGCCGCGGGAGCAGTACTTC.

The chain links TRBV6-6 to TRBJ1-1; perhaps TRBD1 as D (5 bases). This CDR3 has 14 residues. Trimming cost V 0 bases and J 7 bases, with 12 bases left between them. CDR1 is MNHNY and CDR2 is SVGAGI in the germline V gene (reference sequence). CDR3 sequence: CASSYSPGDFEAFF. The CDR3 nucleotides are TGTGCCAGCAGTTACTCTCCGGGGGATTTTGAAGCTTTCTTT.

This sequence joins TRBV7-6 and TRBJ2-3, with D perhaps TRBD2 (6 bases). V was pared by 4 bases and J by 4 bases, with 21 bases between. The germline CDR1 and CDR2 sequences are SGHVS and FNYEAQ. The CDR3 extends over 17 amino acids. In DNA form, the CDR3 reads TGTGCCAGCAGCTCGATCACCCTCTGGGGGGAGGCAGATACGCAGTATTTT. Amino acids: CASSSITLWGEADTQYF.

In its sample, this clone was seen a few times. This chain connects TRBV7-2 to TRBJ2-2, with a possible D match to TRBD1 (7 bases). Per the germline V gene, CDR1 is SGHTA and CDR2 is FQGNSA. There are 16 residues in the CDR3. V was cut by 1 base and J by 2 bases, with 11 bases left in between. CDR3 residues: CASSLGQGGNTGELFF. CDR3 in DNA: TGTGCCAGCAGCTTAGGACAGGGAGGAAACACCGGGGAGCTGTTTTTT.

This clone was counted a few times. The gene calls are TRBV25-1 and TRBJ2-7, with D possibly TRBD1 on 6 matching bases. V was pared by 0 bases and J by 6 bases, with 12 bases between. The germline gives CDR1 MGHDK, CDR2 SYGVNS. The CDR3 is made up of 14 amino acids. The CDR3 DNA sequence: TGTGCCAGCAGTGAATACGCAGGGGTGGGCGAGCAGTACTTC. Its protein product is CASSEYAGVGEQYF.

The rearrangement links TRBV4-3 to TRBJ2-1; the match to TRBD2 covers 9 bases. From germline, CDR1 is LGHNA and CDR2 YSLEER. Trimming removed 3 bases from V and 8 bases from J; junction bases left unmatched: 11. There are 16 residues in the CDR3. The CDR3 reads CASSQASASGNYEQFF. The CDR3 coding sequence is TGCGCCAGCAGCCAGGCGAGTGCTAGCGGGAACTATGAGCAGTTCTTC.

The chain is built from TRBV5-1 and TRBJ1-3, with 7 bases identical to TRBD1. Germline lookup yields CDR1 SGHRS and CDR2 YFSETQ. This CDR3 is 15 amino acids long. Germline trimming cut 0 bases from V and 1 base from J; bases unmatched to any gene: 1. CDR3 sequence: CASSLDRGSGNTIYF. The DNA for the CDR3 is TGCGCCAGCAGCTTGGACAGGGGATCTGGAAACACCATATATTTT.

The chain joins TRBV7-7 to TRBJ2-7; perhaps TRBD2 as D (6 bases). The CDR3 has 13 residues. V dropped 5 bases and J dropped 2 bases, with 10 bases sitting between them. The V gene's germline CDR1 is SSHAT and CDR2 FNYEAQ (reference sequence). The CDR3 reads CASSEGLPYEQYF. The DNA of the CDR3 is TGTGCCAGCAGCGAGGGACTTCCCTACGAGCAGTACTTC.

The gene calls are TRBV30 and TRBJ1-1; weak D call: TRBD1 (5 bases). CDR3 size: 15 residues. CDR1 and CDR2 (germline): GTSNPN, SVGIG (reference sequence). Trimming removed 3 bases at V and 1 base at J, with 15 bases between. The DNA of the CDR3 is TGTGCCTGGAGGGCCTGGGGCAGGGCGAACACTGAAGCTTTCTTT. As protein: CAWRAWGRANTEAFF.

The chain has TRBV6-5 and TRBJ1-1; TRBD1 is a possible D gene (5 bases). Germline CDR1 reads MNHEY; CDR2 reads SVGAGI. Trimming left V 2 bases short and J 4 bases short, with 11 bases between. The CDR3 runs to 14 residues. CDR3 in DNA: TGTGCCAGCAGTTACGGGCCGGGGGGCACTGAAGCTTTCTTT. Its translation is CASSYGPGGTEAFF.